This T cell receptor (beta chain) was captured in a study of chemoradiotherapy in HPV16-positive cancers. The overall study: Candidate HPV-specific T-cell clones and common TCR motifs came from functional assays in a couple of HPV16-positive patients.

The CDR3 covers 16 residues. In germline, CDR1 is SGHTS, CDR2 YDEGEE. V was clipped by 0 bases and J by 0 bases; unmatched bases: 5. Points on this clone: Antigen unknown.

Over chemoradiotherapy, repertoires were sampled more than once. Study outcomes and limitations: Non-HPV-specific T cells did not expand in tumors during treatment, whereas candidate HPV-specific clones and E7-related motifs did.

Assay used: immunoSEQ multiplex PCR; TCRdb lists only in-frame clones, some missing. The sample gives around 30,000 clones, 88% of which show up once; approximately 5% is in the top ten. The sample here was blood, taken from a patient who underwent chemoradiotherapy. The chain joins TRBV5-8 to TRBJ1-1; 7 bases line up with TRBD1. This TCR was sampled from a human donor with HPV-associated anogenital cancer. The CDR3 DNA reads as TGTGCCAGCAGCTTGGCGAGAACAGGGGTGAACACTGAAGCTTTCTTT. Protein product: CASSLARTGVNTEAFF.